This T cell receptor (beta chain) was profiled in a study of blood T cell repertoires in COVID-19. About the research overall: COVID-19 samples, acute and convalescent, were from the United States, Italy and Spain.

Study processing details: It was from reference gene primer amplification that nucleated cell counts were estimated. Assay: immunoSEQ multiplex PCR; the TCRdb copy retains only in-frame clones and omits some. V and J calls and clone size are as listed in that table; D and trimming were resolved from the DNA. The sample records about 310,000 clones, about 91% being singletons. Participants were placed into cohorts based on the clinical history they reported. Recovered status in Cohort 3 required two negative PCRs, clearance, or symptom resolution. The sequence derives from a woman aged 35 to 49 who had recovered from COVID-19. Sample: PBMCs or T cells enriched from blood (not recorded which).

The CDR3, as DNA: TGTGCCAGCAGCCAAAACAGGGTCAGCGAGCAGTTCTTC. Its translation: CASSQNRVSEQFF. The rearrangement uses TRBV3-1 (or the pseudogene TRBV3-2) and TRBJ2-1; a weak D match, TRBD1 (6 bases). Germline V gives CDR1 LGHDT, CDR2 YNNKEL (reference sequence). CDR3 length equals 13 residues. Between the trimmed V and J ends, which lost 2 bases and 10 bases, there was a span of 12 bases.